The 21 T cell receptor beta chains presented below share a single source sample, sequenced in a study of T cell responses to AZD1222 COVID-19 vaccine. The assay was immunoSEQ multiplex PCR, and TCRdb's table has in-frame clones only and misses some. The data show 130,000 or so clones, about 82% seen once. The sample consisted of peripheral blood, taken 28 days after the second dose of the MenACWY control vaccine. Receptors originate from an adult who received the MenACWY meningococcal vaccine as a control.

This clone was counted a few times. At one end, the junction sequence differs from germline, possibly due to a read error. J is TRBJ1-1 and V is TRBV5-4; D gene unclear. Germline CDR1 reads SGHNT; CDR2 reads YYREEE (reference sequence). This CDR3 has 12 amino acids. The CDR3 loop is CASRLGNTEAFF. The CDR3, as DNA: TGTGCCAGCAGATTGGGGAACACTGAAGCTTTCTTT.

The V gene is TRBV19, the J gene TRBJ2-5; 10 positions agree with TRBD1. This CDR3 spans 15 amino acids. The germline gives CDR1 LNHDA, CDR2 SQIVND (reference sequence). Trimming at V came to 6 bases and at J to 3 bases, leaving 7 bases not matched to a gene. CDR3 sequence (DNA): TGTGCCAGTAGCCTGGACAGGGGGTTTAAAGAGACCCAGTACTTC. As protein: CASSLDRGFKETQYF.

The genes are TRBV7-9 and TRBJ1-4; no reliable D call. This CDR3 comprises 13 residues. V was shortened by 4 bases and J by 7 bases, with 10 bases between the two germline ends. CDR1 and CDR2 from the germline V gene are SEHNR and FQNEAQ (reference sequence). The DNA for the CDR3 is TGTGCCAGCAGCTCGCTCCTTACTGAAAAACTGTTTTTT. Its protein product is CASSSLLTEKLFF.

This chain connects TRBV6-6 to TRBJ2-1; D ambiguous. V was clipped by 5 bases and J by 0 bases, with 17 bases between them. Germline CDR1 reads MNHNY; CDR2 reads SVGAGI (reference sequence). The CDR3 covers 17 residues. For the CDR3, the DNA is TGTGCCAGCAGTCAAACGGAGCTCCTGAGCTCCTACAATGAGCAGTTCTTC. This translates into CASSQTELLSSYNEQFF.

This CDR3 reads CASSSRGGADEKLFF. The CDR3 coding sequence is TGTGCCAGCAGTTCCCGCGGGGGGGCGGATGAAAAACTGTTTTTT. This sequence joins TRBV28 and TRBJ1-4; maybe TRBD1 (6 bases). The CDR3 runs 15 residues. The V gene lost 4 bases and the J gene lost 6 bases, with 15 bases spanning the gap. CDR1 and CDR2 from the germline V gene are MDHEN and SYDVKM.

This sequence joins TRBV28 and TRBJ1-1; TRBD1 matches 8 bases. Trimming cost V 5 bases and J 4 bases; bases outside gene matches: 6. This CDR3 has 14 residues. From germline, CDR1 is MDHEN and CDR2 SYDVKM. CDR3 in amino acids: CASSPHGTGTEAFF. CDR3 DNA sequence: TGTGCCAGCAGTCCCCACGGGACAGGCACTGAAGCTTTCTTT.

The count of this clone is one. The V call is TRBV7-9, the J call TRBJ2-5, with a tentative D call TRBD2 (6 bases). The germline gives CDR1 SEHNR, CDR2 FQNEAQ (reference sequence). The CDR3 contains 15 residues. V dropped 4 bases and J dropped 5 bases, with 17 bases sitting between them. DNA of the CDR3: TGTGCCAGCAGCTCTATTGGACTCAGCGGGGAGACCCAGTACTTC. It is translated as CASSSIGLSGETQYF.

The rearrangement uses TRBV20-1 and TRBJ1-5; no firm D call. Trimming took off 3 bases at V and 5 bases at J, with 11 bases between the two ends. Germline CDR1 reads DFQATT; CDR2 reads SNEGSKA (reference sequence). The CDR3 length is 13 residues. The DNA for the CDR3 is TGCAGTGCTAGTACCGGGGTCGATCAGCCCCAGCATTTT. Translation: CSASTGVDQPQHF.

The chain recombines TRBV4-1 with TRBJ2-5, with TRBD2 identical over 13 bases. Germline V gene lookup returns CDR1 MGHRA and CDR2 YSYEKL. The length of the CDR3 is 17 residues. The V and J ends lost 4 bases and 1 base, in that order; junction bases with no gene match: 6. CDR3: CASSRDRLAGGQETQYF. The CDR3 DNA reads TGCGCCAGCAGCCGGGATCGACTAGCGGGGGGCCAAGAGACCCAGTACTTC.

This sequence joins TRBV10-2 and TRBJ2-2; no reliable D call. Germline CDR1 is WSHSY and CDR2 is SAAADI. This CDR3 comprises 12 residues. Between the trimmed V and J ends, which lost 0 bases and 6 bases, there was a span of 2 bases. The CDR3: CASSESAGELFF. The CDR3 DNA follows: TGCGCCAGCAGTGAGTCTGCCGGGGAGCTGTTTTTT.

This clone was counted a single time. CDR3 coding DNA: TGTGCCACCAGTGATTCCGGGACAGGGGACCCTCATACTTACTACGAGCAGTACTTC. Its protein is CATSDSGTGDPHTYYEQYF. V and J are TRBV24-1 and TRBJ2-7; TRBD1 agrees at 10 bases. The ends lost 2 bases at V and 3 bases at J; junction bases unmatched: 15. The CDR3 is made up of 19 amino acids. The germline V gene encodes CDR1 KGHDR and CDR2 SFDVKD.

The chain couples TRBV11-3 to TRBJ1-3; D is unresolved. V lost 5 bases and J 1 base, leaving 9 bases between the germline ends. Germline assignment: CDR1 SGHNT and CDR2 YENEEA. The CDR3 spans 14 residues. The CDR3 spells CASSPGLSGNTIYF. CDR3 bases: TGTGCCAGCAGCCCGGGTCTTTCTGGAAACACCATATATTTT.

The V and J genes are TRBV6-5 and TRBJ2-7; D assignment may be TRBD1 or TRBD2 (5 bases each). V lost 5 bases and J 2 bases, leaving 16 bases between the germline ends. CDR3 length equals 15 residues. Per the germline V gene, CDR1 is MNHEY and CDR2 is SVGAGI. Written as DNA, the CDR3 is TGTGCCAGCAGTACCCTGACAGAGGGTACCTACGAGCAGTACTTC. Translated: CASSTLTEGTYEQYF.

This sequence joins TRBV4-1 and TRBJ2-7; D is perhaps TRBD1 (6 bases). CDR1 MGHRA and CDR2 YSYEKL come from the germline V gene. Deletions cut 3 bases from V and 4 bases from J, with 10 bases between. This CDR3 has 13 residues. For the CDR3, the DNA is TGCGCCAGCAGCCATTTACAGGGTTACGAGCAGTACTTC. It is translated as CASSHLQGYEQYF.

This clone was found a few times. The chain links TRBV30 to TRBJ2-1; 10 bases agree with TRBD2. Per germline, CDR1 GTSNPN and CDR2 SVGIG (reference sequence). The CDR3 is made up of 14 amino acids. With V trimmed by 6 bases and J by 3 bases, 5 bases remained unmatched. In nucleotides, the CDR3 is TGTGCCTGCGCCGGGACTAGCGTCTACAATGAGCAGTTCTTC. This gives the protein CACAGTSVYNEQFF.

Only one count was recorded for this clone. The chain has TRBV5-1 and TRBJ2-3, with 9 bases matching TRBD2. CDR1 is SGHRS and CDR2 is YFSETQ in the germline V gene. CDR3 length equals 16 residues. The J segment lost 4 bases and the V segment lost 0 bases, leaving 6 bases of the junction unmatched. The chain's CDR3 is CASSLGPGLAADTQYF. Written as DNA, the CDR3 is TGCGCCAGCAGCTTGGGACCGGGACTAGCAGCAGATACGCAGTATTTT.

The chain uses TRBV7-2 and TRBJ1-2; D is possibly TRBD1 (6 bases). Germline CDR1 SGHTA, CDR2 FQGNSA. V was shortened by 3 bases and J by 0 bases, with 8 bases between the two germline ends. This CDR3 is built from 14 residues. The DNA of the CDR3 is TGTGCCAGCAGCTTCCGGACAGCTAACTATGGCTACACCTTC. This translates into CASSFRTANYGYTF.

V is TRBV2 and J is TRBJ1-5; no firm D call. Germline CDR1 is SNHLY and CDR2 is FYNNEI. The CDR3 spans 14 residues. Trimming left V 6 bases short and J 3 bases short, with 12 bases between. The CDR3 sequence is CASRAGRNNQPQHF. The CDR3 DNA reads as TGTGCCAGCAGGGCTGGACGGAACAATCAGCCCCAGCATTTT. Looking up the rest from reference TRBV2 and TRBJ1-5 gives the full variable domain: EPEVTQTPSHQVTQMGQEVILRCVPISNHLYFYWYRQILGQKVEFLVSFYNNEISEKSEIFDDQFSVERPDGSNFTLKIRSTKLEDSAMYFCASRAGRNNQPQHFGDGTRLSIL.

This chain connects TRBV5-1 to TRBJ2-2, with D unclear. V was shortened by 1 base and J by 6 bases, with 13 bases between the two germline ends. Germline V CDR1 and CDR2: SGHRS, YFSETQ. The CDR3 contains 15 residues. The CDR3 DNA is TGCGCCAGCAGCTTGAGGTCTGGGAATCCCGGGGAGCTGTTTTTT. Translated, it gives CASSLRSGNPGELFF.

The V and J genes are TRBV28 and TRBJ1-5, with D possibly being TRBD1 (5 bases). Between the trimmed V and J ends, which lost 4 bases and 0 bases, there was a span of 19 bases. The CDR3 loop spans 18 amino acids. Germline CDR1 reads MDHEN; CDR2 reads SYDVKM. The CDR3, as DNA: TGTGCCAGCAGTTCTGGGGTGCAGGGTGGTTATAGCAATCAGCCCCAGCATTTT. This encodes CASSSGVQGGYSNQPQHF.

This chain joins TRBV28 and TRBJ2-6; D possibly corresponds to TRBD1 (5 bases). Germline CDR1 is MDHEN and CDR2 is SYDVKM. This CDR3 is built from 18 residues. Trimming removed 5 bases at V and 0 bases at J, with 17 bases between. For the CDR3, the DNA is TGTGCCAGCAGTCGACGGACAATCAGTTCCTCTGGGGCCAACGTCCTGACTTTC. Residues: CASSRRTISSSGANVLTF.